This TCR beta chain was identified in a study of shared clonotypes between healthy human individuals (TCRdb year 2020). In the study overall: The cohort included three men and a couple of women between 18 and 49 years of age. To increase sequencing depth and limit assay-specific biases, TCR repertoire library preparation and sequencing were carried out by different laboratories using diverse techniques. For each donor, three plates each were used for CD4 naive and CD4 memory, two plates were used for CD8 naive, and one plate was used for CD8 memory. Leukapheresis yielded between about 0.94 and 8.9 billion PBMCs per donor. The study deeply sequenced blood TCR repertoires of about five healthy adults to estimate repertoire size and the extent of clonotype sharing between individuals. The investigation overall reported the following: Naive subsets generally had larger estimated clonotype richness than memory subsets did. When several donors were compared, the shared fraction of clonotypes was roughly 5% for naive CD4, approximately 3.5% for naive CD8, about 2.4% for memory CD4, and under 0.5% for memory CD8. Clonotypes shared by all four sorted-subset donors showed higher generation probabilities than non-shared clonotypes. The small number of donors limited the genetic and exposure-history diversity represented. Based on pairwise subsampling, the degree of clonotype sharing among donors was expected to be affected by sequencing depth. Sampling was restricted to blood, and TCR repertoires in tissues likely differ from the TCR repertoires found in blood. Incomplete sequencing was indicated by rarefaction of sorted-subset datasets, despite the large sequencing depth.

In the case of this clone: What antigen it recognizes has not been identified. The input lacks base qualities; no much larger clone sits a single base away.

Using the deep immunoSEQ assay, TCR CDR3 regions were amplified from genomic DNA by multiplex PCR. Genomic DNA extracted from each cell subset was distributed evenly over all wells of several immunoSEQ 96-well plates, and each plate served as one replicate. Each replicate PCR for sorted subsets received approximately 220 ng genomic DNA, equal to about 30,000 T cell genomes. Purified libraries were measured with a Qubit 3.0 fluorometer, size-checked on a Bioanalyzer 2100, and measured again with the KAPA Library Quantification kit. Every immunoSEQ 96-well plate was sequenced on a dedicated single-read 150-cycle Illumina NextSeq 550 flow cell. In the paper's pipeline: Because only junctional sequences without quality scores were contained in the immunoSEQ output, filtering matching that applied to full-length reads could not be performed. To assign V/J genes and CDR3, sequences were annotated using PyIR, a Python wrapper for IgBLAST v1.9, with IMGT germline references. Reads were filtered out if the reads had weak V/J assignments (E-value above 1e-6), no CDR3, stop codons, out-of-frame junctions, or ambiguous translated residues. V3J clonotypes were defined by identical inferred V gene, J gene, and CDR3 amino acid sequence. Percentage overlap between repertoires was computed as shared unique clonotypes divided by the size of the smaller repertoire. RTK rarefaction, the Chao1 estimator, and Recon v2.1 estimates of unobserved clonotypes were used to assess repertoire richness. OLGA was used to compute generation probabilities for all TCRbeta clonotypes that the gDNA method yielded from a few donors. TCRdb took this table from immuneACCESS and kept in-frame rearrangements with V and J called. Such tables lack part of the clones; where checked against another copy, unresolved V genes explain under half of the gap, and the rest is unexplained. V and J calls and clone size come straight from that table; D and trimming were deduced from the DNA. The sample yields some 1.1 million clones; 60% to 85% were counted once. The ten top clones hold 0.89% of the sample.

The donors were healthy, HIV-negative adults who had no recently reported acute infections or vaccinations. Only Caucasian adults living in Nashville, Tennessee, USA were represented among the donors. Magnetic negative selection was used to enrich CD4+ T cells, after which naive cells were positively selected on CD45RA and the negative fraction became the memory subset. After blood collection by leukapheresis, PBMCs were isolated using Ficoll-Histopaque density gradient centrifugation and then cryopreserved in the vapor phase of liquid nitrogen. Analytical flow cytometry was used to check the purity and quantity of every magnetically sorted T cell population. Genomic DNA was isolated from every sorted fraction and measured by UV absorbance on a Nanodrop 2000c. The CDR1 and CDR2 encoded by the germline V gene (reference sequence) are LNHNV and YYDKDF. V has 1 base trimmed and J has 3 bases trimmed; junction bases matching no gene number 12. The CDR3, cysteine through phenylalanine, is 18 amino acids long. Only CDR3 DNA remains: 54 bases, in frame from the first base.

Sequencing was carried out using memory CD4+ T cells from PBMCs. This specimen's cell subset or site label, per the study, means: CD45RA-negative fraction. This clonotype was sampled from a man younger than 35 in good health. Some clones in this sample may be carry-over from other donors' samples. The V gene is TRBV15 and the J gene is TRBJ2-7, with 10 bases matching TRBD2. The CDR3 protein sequence reads: CATSRVTGLAGEDYEQYF. The DNA sequence reads TGTGCCACCAGCAGAGTAACAGGGCTAGCGGGAGAGGACTACGAGCAGTACTTC.